Described below is a single T cell receptor (beta chain) sequence and its context. The antigen is not known. The data belong to a study of identifying expanded T cells in peripheral blood. Clones were read by immunoSEQ multiplex PCR, and TCRdb kept only the in-frame ones, dropping some. The table has 90,000 to 110,000 clones, around 90% seen once. General study points: Technical replicates showed roughly 1.2 changed clones; around two weeks approximately 16; four weeks 19.

CDR1 and CDR2 (germline): SGHTA, FQGTGA. With 3 bases clipped from V and 4 bases from J, the junction kept 0 bases outside the gene matches. This CDR3 spans 14 amino acids. The chain links TRBV7-3 to TRBJ1-4, with TRBD1 matching over 9 bases. The sequence was obtained from a person aged 18 to 70 in good health. Sequencing input: blood. CDR3 sequence: CASSLTGGNEKLFF. In nucleotides, the CDR3 is TGTGCCAGCAGCTTGACAGGGGGTAATGAAAAACTGTTTTTT.